This T cell receptor (beta chain) was identified during a study of blood T cell repertoires in COVID-19. TCRdb's copy holds only in-frame clones and misses some; the assay was immunoSEQ multiplex PCR. The sample records more than 55,000 clones, approximately 90% being singletons. Trimming shortened V by 3 bases and J by 0 bases, and 8 bases separated the two germline ends. Per germline, CDR1 LNHNV and CDR2 YYDKDF (reference sequence). The CDR3 has 15 amino acids. This chain connects TRBV15 to TRBJ1-4, with a weak D call TRBD1 (6 bases). The sequencing sample was made of peripheral blood. The source is a woman in her 70s with acute or convalescent COVID-19. Written as DNA, the CDR3 is TGTGCCACCAGCAGTGGACAGTCAACTAATGAAAAACTGTTTTTT. Encoded protein: CATSSGQSTNEKLFF.